Listed below are T cell receptor beta chains from one sample, sequenced in a study of blood T cell repertoires in COVID-19. Libraries were prepared by immunoSEQ multiplex PCR; TCRdb keeps only in-frame clonotypes and omits some of them. The sample has 70,000 to 90,000 clones; 70% to 90% are singletons. Sequencing was performed on peripheral blood. The receptor source for this set is a man older than 75 with active or convalescent COVID-19. Each CDR3 is given with its conserved first and last residue. The D gene is left open where the match is weak. Size is stated for part of the rows, as once, few or many counts, or as a class when the clone is expanded.

j_call v_call d_call clone_size cdr3_aa cdr3_nt
TRBJ1-1 TRBV12-3/TRBV12-4 . . CASLGEGAEAFF TGTGCCAGCTTGGGGGAGGGGGCTGAAGCTTTCTTT
TRBJ1-1 TRBV30 TRBD1 once CAWRGTGFGEAFF TGTGCCTGGAGGGGGACAGGGTTCGGCGAAGCTTTCTTT
TRBJ1-2 TRBV6-5 TRBD1 few CASSSRQGPLSGYTF TGTGCCAGCAGTAGCCGACAGGGGCCGTTGAGCGGCTACACCTTC
TRBJ1-2 TRBV18 TRBD1 . CASSPKTGAYGYTF TGTGCCAGCTCACCGAAGACAGGGGCCTATGGCTACACCTTC
TRBJ1-2 TRBV10-2 . . CASSEQAGIIDGYTF TGCGCCAGCAGTGAACAGGCAGGGATTATAGATGGCTACACCTTC
TRBJ1-2 TRBV4-1 . . CASSPNLGQPYDGYTF TGCGCCAGCAGCCCAAACCTCGGACAGCCCTATGATGGCTACACCTTC
TRBJ2-2 TRBV6-4 TRBD1 . CASSGRTGAGELFF TGTGCCAGCAGTGGACGGACAGGGGCCGGGGAGCTGTTTTTT
TRBJ1-4 TRBV7-8 . . CASSFNLQGIGEKLFF TGTGCCAGCAGCTTTAATCTCCAGGGTATCGGTGAAAAACTGTTTTTT
TRBJ1-1 TRBV30 . . CAWSGGRDTEAFF TGTGCCTGGAGCGGGGGAAGGGACACTGAAGCTTTCTTT
TRBJ2-3 TRBV7-3 . . CASSLGGTTDTQYF TGTGCCAGCAGCTTAGGCGGCACCACAGATACGCAGTATTTT
TRBJ2-1 TRBV25-1 . . CASSWGPLYNEQFF TGTGCCAGCAGTTGGGGCCCACTCTACAATGAGCAGTTCTTC
TRBJ2-1 TRBV7-9 TRBD2 . CASSPGLAGPSYNEQFF TGTGCCAGCAGCCCAGGACTAGCGGGACCGTCCTACAATGAGCAGTTCTTC
TRBJ2-3 TRBV2 . . CASQRDRSTDTQYF TGTGCCAGCCAGCGGGACAGGAGTACAGATACGCAGTATTTT
TRBJ2-6 TRBV6-2/TRBV6-3 TRBD1 . CASSSQTGMVEGANVLTF TGTGCCAGCAGTTCCCAGACAGGGATGGTGGAAGGGGCCAACGTCCTGACTTTC
TRBJ1-1 TRBV6-4 . . CASSRGSGTEAFF TGTGCCAGCAGCCGGGGGTCGGGCACTGAAGCTTTCTTT
TRBJ1-1 TRBV4-2 . . CASSQTAEAGNHEAFF TGTGCCAGCAGCCAGACCGCGGAGGCCGGCAACCATGAAGCTTTCTTT
TRBJ1-5 TRBV18 TRBD1 . CASSPGTGGNQPQHF TGTGCCAGCTCACCTGGGACAGGGGGCAATCAGCCCCAGCATTTT
TRBJ1-1 TRBV10-2 . . CASSQTSPPEAFF TGCGCCAGCAGTCAGACTTCTCCCCCGGAAGCTTTCTTT
TRBJ2-3 TRBV3-1/TRBV3-2 TRBD2 once CASSQVQLGAGGPDTQYF TGTGCCAGCAGCCAAGTCCAGCTGGGAGCGGGAGGGCCAGATACGCAGTATTTT
TRBJ2-2 TRBV5-1 . . CASSPGVSGIRELFF TGCGCCAGCAGCCCAGGGGTTTCGGGGATCAGGGAGCTGTTTTTT
TRBJ2-6 TRBV29-1 . . CSGTDPGAGTNVLTF TGCAGCGGTACAGATCCAGGGGCTGGGACCAACGTCCTGACTTTC
TRBJ1-5 TRBV28 . . CASSITTSKHSNQPQHF TGTGCCAGCAGTATCACTACCTCGAAACATAGCAATCAGCCCCAGCATTTT
TRBJ2-5 TRBV5-1 . . CASSPGPGAEETQYF TGCGCCAGCAGCCCAGGTCCAGGGGCAGAAGAGACCCAGTACTTC
TRBJ2-1 TRBV19 TRBD2 . CASSIGAGGRYNEQFF TGTGCCAGTAGTATAGGTGCGGGAGGCCGGTACAATGAGCAGTTCTTC
TRBJ2-2 TRBV28 . . CASRQAATGELFF TGTGCCAGCCGACAGGCGGCCACCGGGGAGCTGTTTTTT
TRBJ1-5 TRBV7-9 . . CASSPDHYSNQPQHF TGTGCCAGCAGCCCTGACCACTATAGCAATCAGCCCCAGCATTTT
TRBJ1-2 TRBV14 TRBD1 . CASSRGQAASYTF TGTGCCAGCAGCCGCGGACAGGCAGCGAGCTACACCTTC
TRBJ2-6 TRBV5-1 . . CASKTALSGANVLTF TGCGCCAGCAAGACAGCCCTCTCTGGGGCCAACGTCCTGACTTTC
TRBJ1-2 TRBV18 TRBD1 . CASSPDTGQRNYGYTF TGTGCCAGCTCACCGGATACGGGACAGAGAAACTATGGCTACACCTTC
TRBJ1-1 TRBV19 TRBD1 . CASSIGYRGRVNTEAFF TGTGCCAGTAGTATAGGCTACAGGGGTCGGGTGAACACTGAAGCTTTCTTT
TRBJ2-2 TRBV21-1 . . CASSNCPQGDSGNTGELFF TGTGCCAGCAGCAATTGCCCCCAGGGGGATAGCGGAAACACCGGGGAGCTGTTTTTT
TRBJ2-3 TRBV11-3 TRBD1 . CASSKQGTVTDTQYF TGTGCCAGCAGCAAGCAAGGGACAGTAACAGATACGCAGTATTTT
TRBJ1-3 TRBV11-2 . . CASSLTIRDSGTGNTIYF TGTGCCAGCAGCTTAACTATACGGGACTCAGGAACTGGAAACACCATATATTTT
TRBJ2-1 TRBV7-7 TRBD2 . CASSFGASGNNEQFF TGTGCCAGCAGCTTTGGCGCTAGCGGTAACAATGAGCAGTTCTTC
TRBJ1-2 TRBV5-6 TRBD1 . CASSLWDRVLGYTF TGTGCCAGCAGCTTGTGGGACAGGGTACTTGGCTACACCTTC
TRBJ2-1 TRBV11-2 . . CASSLTLAPDEQFF TGTGCCAGCAGCTTAACCCTAGCACCCGATGAGCAGTTCTTC
TRBJ1-6 TRBV14 . . CASSQDRGSNSPLHF TGTGCCAGCAGCCAAGATCGAGGATCCAATTCACCCCTCCACTTT
TRBJ2-1 TRBV7-6 TRBD2 . CASSRLAGGGNEQFF TGTGCCAGCAGCCGACTAGCGGGCGGGGGCAATGAGCAGTTCTTC
TRBJ1-4 TRBV10-3 TRBD1 . CAISDYRQGVFEKLFF TGTGCCATCAGTGACTACCGACAGGGAGTATTTGAAAAACTGTTTTTT
TRBJ1-3 TRBV10-2 TRBD1 . CASSGGAGGQGVGGNTIYF TGCGCCAGCAGTGGGGGGGCAGGTGGACAGGGAGTTGGTGGAAACACCATATATTTT
TRBJ2-2 TRBV24-1 TRBD1 . CATSDPGTGGTGELFF TGTGCCACCAGTGATCCCGGGACAGGGGGGACCGGGGAGCTGTTTTTT
TRBJ2-5 TRBV11-2 . . CASSGVTGTRETQYF TGTGCCAGCAGCGGGGTGACAGGGACTCGGGAGACCCAGTACTTC
TRBJ2-3 TRBV20-1 . . CSATLGDTQYF TGCAGTGCTACACTAGGGGATACGCAGTATTTT
TRBJ2-3 TRBV7-3 TRBD1 once CASTLPTGSTDTQYF TGTGCCAGCACCCTACCGACAGGGTCCACAGATACGCAGTATTTT
TRBJ2-6 TRBV5-4 . . CASTTSAGANVLTF TGTGCCAGCACTACCTCGGCTGGGGCCAACGTCCTGACTTTC
TRBJ1-1 TRBV6-6 TRBD1 . CASSYSGQGDTEAFF TGTGCCAGCAGTTACTCAGGACAGGGGGACACTGAAGCTTTCTTT
TRBJ1-4 TRBV27 . . CASSLSARAANQDATNEKLFF TGTGCCAGCAGTTTATCGGCCAGGGCGGCTAACCAGGATGCAACTAATGAAAAACTGTTTTTT
TRBJ1-6 TRBV12-3/TRBV12-4 . . CASSSTGNSPLHF TGTGCCAGCAGTTCAACAGGGAATTCACCCCTCCACTTT
TRBJ2-1 TRBV27 TRBD1 . CASSASGTGFSNEQFF TGTGCCAGCAGTGCGTCCGGGACAGGGTTTTCAAATGAGCAGTTCTTC
TRBJ1-6 TRBV28 . . CASRGGNSPLHF TGTGCCAGCCGGGGAGGGAATTCACCCCTCCACTTT
TRBJ2-3 TRBV7-2 TRBD2 . CASSVGLVSTDTQYF TGTGCCAGCAGCGTGGGACTAGTTAGCACAGATACGCAGTATTTT
TRBJ1-5 TRBV2 TRBD1 . CASSDGTGHSNQPQHF TGTGCCAGCAGTGACGGGACAGGCCATAGCAATCAGCCCCAGCATTTT
TRBJ2-2 TRBV5-6 TRBD1 . CASSWVGQPNTGELFF TGTGCCAGCAGCTGGGTGGGACAGCCGAACACCGGGGAGCTGTTTTTT